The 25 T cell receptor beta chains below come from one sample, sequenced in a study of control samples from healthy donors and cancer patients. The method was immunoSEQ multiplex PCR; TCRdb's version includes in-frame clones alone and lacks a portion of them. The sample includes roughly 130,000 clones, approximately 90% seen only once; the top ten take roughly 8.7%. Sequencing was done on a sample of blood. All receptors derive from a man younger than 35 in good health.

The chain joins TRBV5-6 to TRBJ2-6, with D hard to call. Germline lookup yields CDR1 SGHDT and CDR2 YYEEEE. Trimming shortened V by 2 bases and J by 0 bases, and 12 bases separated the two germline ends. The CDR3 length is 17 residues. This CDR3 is CASSLGPLSSGANVLTF. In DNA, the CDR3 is TGTGCCAGCAGCTTAGGTCCGCTAAGCTCTGGGGCCAACGTCCTGACTTTC.

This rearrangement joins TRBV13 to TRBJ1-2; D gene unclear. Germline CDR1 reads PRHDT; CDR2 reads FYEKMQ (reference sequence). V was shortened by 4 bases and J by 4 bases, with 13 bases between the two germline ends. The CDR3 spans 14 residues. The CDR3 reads CASSSPPQSYGYTF. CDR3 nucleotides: TGTGCCAGCAGCTCGCCACCACAGAGCTATGGCTACACCTTC.

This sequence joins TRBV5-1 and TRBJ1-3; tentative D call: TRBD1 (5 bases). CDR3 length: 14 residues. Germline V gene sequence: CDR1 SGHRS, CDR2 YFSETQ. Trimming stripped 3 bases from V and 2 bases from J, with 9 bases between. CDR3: CASSSGPAGNTIYF. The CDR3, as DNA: TGCGCCAGCAGCTCAGGGCCGGCTGGAAACACCATATATTTT.

The DNA for the CDR3 is TGTGCCAGCAGCTTAGATGGACAGGGCAATCAGCCCCAGCATTTT. Its translation is CASSLDGQGNQPQHF. J is TRBJ1-5 and V is TRBV7-9; the match to TRBD1 covers 7 bases. CDR3 length: 15 amino acids. Germline CDR1 is SEHNR and CDR2 is FQNEAQ (reference sequence). V was clipped by 1 base and J by 2 bases; unmatched bases: 2.

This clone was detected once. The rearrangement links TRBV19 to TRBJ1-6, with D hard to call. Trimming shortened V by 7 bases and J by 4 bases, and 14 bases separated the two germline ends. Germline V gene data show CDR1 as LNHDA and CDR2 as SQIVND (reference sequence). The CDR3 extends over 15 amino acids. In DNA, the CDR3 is TGTGCCAGTACTCCCGGCGGGATATATAATTCACCCCTCCACTTT. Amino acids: CASTPGGIYNSPLHF.

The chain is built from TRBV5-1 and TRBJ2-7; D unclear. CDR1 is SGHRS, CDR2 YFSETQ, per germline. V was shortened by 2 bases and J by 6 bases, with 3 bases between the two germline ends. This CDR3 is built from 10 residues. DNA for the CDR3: TGCGCCAGCAGCTTCCCCGAGCAGTACTTC. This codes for CASSFPEQYF.

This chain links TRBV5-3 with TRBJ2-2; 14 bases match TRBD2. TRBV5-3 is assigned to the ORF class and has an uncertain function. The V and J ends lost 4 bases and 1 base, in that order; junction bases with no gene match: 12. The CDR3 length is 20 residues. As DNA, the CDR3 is TGTGCCAGAAGCAGGGGGACTAGCGGGGGCCAAACCCTGAACACCGGGGAGCTGTTTTTT. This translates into CARSRGTSGGQTLNTGELFF.

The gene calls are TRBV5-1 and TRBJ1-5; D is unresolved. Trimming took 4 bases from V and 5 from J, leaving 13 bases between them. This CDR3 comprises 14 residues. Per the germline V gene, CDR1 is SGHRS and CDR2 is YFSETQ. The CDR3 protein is CASSQFGGDQPQHF. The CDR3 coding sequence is TGCGCCAGCAGCCAGTTCGGAGGCGATCAGCCCCAGCATTTT.

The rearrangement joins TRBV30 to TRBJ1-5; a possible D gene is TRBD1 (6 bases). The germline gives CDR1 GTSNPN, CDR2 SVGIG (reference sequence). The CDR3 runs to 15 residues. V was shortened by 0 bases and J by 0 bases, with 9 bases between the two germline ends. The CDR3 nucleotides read TGTGCCTGGAGTGTGGACAGTAATAGCAATCAGCCCCAGCATTTT. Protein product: CAWSVDSNSNQPQHF.

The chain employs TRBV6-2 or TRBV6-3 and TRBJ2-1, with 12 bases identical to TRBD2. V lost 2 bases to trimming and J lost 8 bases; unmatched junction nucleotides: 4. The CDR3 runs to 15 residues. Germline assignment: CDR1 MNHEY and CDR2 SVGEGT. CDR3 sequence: CASSYNLAGGDEQFF. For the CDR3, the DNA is TGTGCCAGCAGTTACAACCTAGCGGGGGGGGATGAGCAGTTCTTC.

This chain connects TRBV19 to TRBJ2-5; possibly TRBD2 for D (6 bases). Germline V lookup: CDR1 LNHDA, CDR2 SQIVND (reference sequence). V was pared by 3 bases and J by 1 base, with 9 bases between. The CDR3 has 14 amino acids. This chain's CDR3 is CASSIRDSQETQYF. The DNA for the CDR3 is TGTGCCAGTAGTATCCGGGACTCCCAAGAGACCCAGTACTTC.

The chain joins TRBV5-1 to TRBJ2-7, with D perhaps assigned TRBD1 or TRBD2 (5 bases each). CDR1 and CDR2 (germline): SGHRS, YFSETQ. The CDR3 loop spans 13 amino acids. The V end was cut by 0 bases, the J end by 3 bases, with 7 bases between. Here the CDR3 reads CASSLGDGYEQYF. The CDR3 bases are TGCGCCAGCAGCTTGGGGGACGGCTACGAGCAGTACTTC.

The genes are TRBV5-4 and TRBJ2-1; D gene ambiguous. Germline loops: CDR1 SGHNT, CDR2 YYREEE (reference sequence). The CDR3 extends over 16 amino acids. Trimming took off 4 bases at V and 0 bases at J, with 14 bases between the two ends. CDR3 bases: TGTGCCAGCAGCCCAAGGACGGCGAGCTCCTACAATGAGCAGTTCTTC. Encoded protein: CASSPRTASSYNEQFF.

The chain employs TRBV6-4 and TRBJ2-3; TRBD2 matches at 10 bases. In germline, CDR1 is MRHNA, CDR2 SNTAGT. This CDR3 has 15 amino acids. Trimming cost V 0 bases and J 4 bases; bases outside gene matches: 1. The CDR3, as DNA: TGTGCCAGCAGTGACTCTAGCGGGGGGCCAGATACGCAGTATTTT. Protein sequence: CASSDSSGGPDTQYF.

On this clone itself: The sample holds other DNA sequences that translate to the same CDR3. For the CDR3, the DNA is TGTGCCAGCAGCTCGGGTCCCTCCTACGAGCAGTACTTC. This codes for CASSSGPSYEQYF. This chain connects TRBV11-3 to TRBJ2-7, with D uncertain. The CDR3 contains 13 residues. V was pared by 4 bases and J by 0 bases, with 7 bases between. Germline V gives CDR1 SGHNT, CDR2 YENEEA.

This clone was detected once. The CDR3 DNA follows: TGCGCCAGCAGCTTCTCGGGCTGGTTAAGCACAGATACGCAGTATTTT. It encodes CASSFSGWLSTDTQYF. The genes are TRBV5-1 and TRBJ2-3; D unclear. Trimming pared 2 bases from V and 0 bases from J, leaving 13 bases between. CDR3 length: 16 amino acids. Per germline, CDR1 SGHRS and CDR2 YFSETQ.

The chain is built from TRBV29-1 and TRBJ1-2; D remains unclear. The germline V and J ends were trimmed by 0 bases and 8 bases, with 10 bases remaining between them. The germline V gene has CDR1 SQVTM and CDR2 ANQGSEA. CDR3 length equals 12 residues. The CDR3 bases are TGCAGCGTTGAAGACAGGCCACTCGGCTACACCTTC. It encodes CSVEDRPLGYTF. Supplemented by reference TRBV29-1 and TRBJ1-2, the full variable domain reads SAVISQKPSRDICQRGTSLTIQCQVDSQVTMMFWYRQQPGQSLTLIATANQGSEATYESGFVIDKFPISRPNLTFSTLTVSNMSPEDSSIYLCSVEDRPLGYTFGSGTRLTVV.

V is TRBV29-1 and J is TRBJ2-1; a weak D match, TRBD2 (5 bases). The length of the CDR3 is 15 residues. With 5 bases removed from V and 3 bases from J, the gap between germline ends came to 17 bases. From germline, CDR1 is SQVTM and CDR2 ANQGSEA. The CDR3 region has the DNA TGCAGCGTTCCCCGCCCGGGGTCGGGCTACAATGAGCAGTTCTTC. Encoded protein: CSVPRPGSGYNEQFF.

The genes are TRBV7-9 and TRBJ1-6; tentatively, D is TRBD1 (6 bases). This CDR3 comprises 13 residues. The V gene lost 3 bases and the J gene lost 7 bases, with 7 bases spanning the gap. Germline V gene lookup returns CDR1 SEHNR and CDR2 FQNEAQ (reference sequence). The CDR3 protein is CASSFTGNSPLHF. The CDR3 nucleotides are TGTGCCAGCAGCTTTACAGGGAATTCACCCCTCCACTTT.

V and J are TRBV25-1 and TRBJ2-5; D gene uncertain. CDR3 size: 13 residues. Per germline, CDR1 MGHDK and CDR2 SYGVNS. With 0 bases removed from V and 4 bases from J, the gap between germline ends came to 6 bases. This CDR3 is CASSEYNPETQYF. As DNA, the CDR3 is TGTGCCAGCAGTGAATATAATCCAGAGACCCAGTACTTC.

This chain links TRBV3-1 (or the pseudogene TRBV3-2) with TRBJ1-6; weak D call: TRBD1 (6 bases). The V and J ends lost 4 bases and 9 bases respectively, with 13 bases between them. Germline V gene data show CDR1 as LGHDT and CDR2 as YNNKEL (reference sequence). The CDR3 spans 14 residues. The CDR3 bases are TGTGCCAGCAGCCCTCGGACAGACGGTTCACCCCTCCACTTT. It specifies CASSPRTDGSPLHF.

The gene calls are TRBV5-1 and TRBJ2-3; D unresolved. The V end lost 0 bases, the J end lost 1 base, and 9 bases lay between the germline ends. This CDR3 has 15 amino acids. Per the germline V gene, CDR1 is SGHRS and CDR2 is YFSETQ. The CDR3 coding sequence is TGCGCCAGCAGCTTGGAACCGAAAGGCACAGATACGCAGTATTTT. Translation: CASSLEPKGTDTQYF.

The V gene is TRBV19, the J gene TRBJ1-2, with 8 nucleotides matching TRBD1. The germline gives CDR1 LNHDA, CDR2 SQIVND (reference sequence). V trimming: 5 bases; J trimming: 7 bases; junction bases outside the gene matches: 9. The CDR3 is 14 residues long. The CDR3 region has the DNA TGTGCCAGTAGTCCCGCCGGGACAGGTGCTGGCTACACCTTC. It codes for CASSPAGTGAGYTF.

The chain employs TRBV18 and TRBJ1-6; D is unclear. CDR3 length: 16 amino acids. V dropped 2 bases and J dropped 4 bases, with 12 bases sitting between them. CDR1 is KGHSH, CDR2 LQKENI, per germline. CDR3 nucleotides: TGTGCCAGCTCACCAAAAGGCCGGGTGTATAATTCACCCCTCCACTTT. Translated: CASSPKGRVYNSPLHF.

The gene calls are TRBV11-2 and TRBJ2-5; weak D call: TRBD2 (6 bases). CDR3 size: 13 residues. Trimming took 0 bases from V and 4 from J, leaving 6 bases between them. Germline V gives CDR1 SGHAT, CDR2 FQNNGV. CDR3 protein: CASSLEEGETQYF. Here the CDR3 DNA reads TGTGCCAGCAGCTTAGAGGAGGGAGAGACCCAGTACTTC.